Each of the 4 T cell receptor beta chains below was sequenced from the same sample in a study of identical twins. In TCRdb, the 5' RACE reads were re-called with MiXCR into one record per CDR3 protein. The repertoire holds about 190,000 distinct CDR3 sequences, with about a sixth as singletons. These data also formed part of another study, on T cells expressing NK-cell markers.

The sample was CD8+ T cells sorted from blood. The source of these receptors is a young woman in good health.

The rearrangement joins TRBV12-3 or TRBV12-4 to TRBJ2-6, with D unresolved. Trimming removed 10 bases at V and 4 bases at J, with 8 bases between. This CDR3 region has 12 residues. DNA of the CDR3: TGTGCCACCGAAGGAGGGGCCAACGTCCTGACTTTC. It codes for CATEGGANVLTF.

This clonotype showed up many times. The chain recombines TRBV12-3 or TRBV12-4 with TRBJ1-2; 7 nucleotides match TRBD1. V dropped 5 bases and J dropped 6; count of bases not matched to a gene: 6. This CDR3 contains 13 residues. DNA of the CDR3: TGTGCCAGCAGTACCCAGGGGGTTAATGGCTACACCTTC. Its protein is CASSTQGVNGYTF.

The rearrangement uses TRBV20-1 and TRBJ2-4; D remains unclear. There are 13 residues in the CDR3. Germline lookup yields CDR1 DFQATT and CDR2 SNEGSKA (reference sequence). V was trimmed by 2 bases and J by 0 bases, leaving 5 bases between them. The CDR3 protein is CSARPGAKNIQYF. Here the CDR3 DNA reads TGCAGTGCTAGACCCGGAGCCAAAAACATTCAGTACTTC.

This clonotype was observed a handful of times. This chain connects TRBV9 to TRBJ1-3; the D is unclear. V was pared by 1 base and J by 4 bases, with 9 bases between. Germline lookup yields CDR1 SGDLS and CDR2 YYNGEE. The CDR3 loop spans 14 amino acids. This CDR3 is CASSVRCMGNTIYF. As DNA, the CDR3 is TGTGCCAGCAGCGTAAGGTGTATGGGAAACACCATATATTTT.